A single sample is the source of the 27 T cell receptor beta chains below, sequenced in a study of identical twins. TCRdb analysed the 5' RACE reads with MiXCR anew, one entry per CDR3 protein. Of around 240,000 distinct CDR3 sequences listed, roughly a tenth are singletons. Specimen: memory T cells sorted from blood. The receptors come from a man in his forties or fifties in good health.

This clonotype was picked up many times. The chain has TRBV20-1 and TRBJ2-1; D is unresolved. The CDR3 is 16 amino acids. CDR1 and CDR2 (germline): DFQATT, SNEGSKA (reference sequence). Trimming cost V 0 bases and J 7 bases, with 19 bases left between them. The CDR3, as DNA: TGCAGTGCTAGAGATCTTGGGTCCGCCACGGAGAATGAGCAGTTCTTC. This sequence encodes CSARDLGSATENEQFF.

This clonotype was observed at least ten times. The V gene is TRBV5-1, the J gene TRBJ1-3; no reliable D call. CDR3 length: 16 amino acids. The V gene's germline CDR1 is SGHRS and CDR2 YFSETQ. Trimming left V 4 bases short and J 0 bases short, with 14 bases between. CDR3 in DNA: TGCGCCAGCAGCCCGGATACAGATTCCTCTGGAAACACCATATATTTT. Its translation is CASSPDTDSSGNTIYF.

V and J are TRBV6-1 and TRBJ1-1; D unresolved. The germline V and J ends were trimmed by 7 bases and 4 bases, with 16 bases remaining between them. Germline V gene lookup returns CDR1 MNHNS and CDR2 SASEGT. CDR3 size: 14 residues. CDR3: CASTPGGVSTEAFF. CDR3 coding DNA: TGTGCCAGCACCCCTGGCGGGGTAAGCACTGAAGCTTTCTTT.

At least ten counts were recorded for this clonotype. The chain carries TRBV3-1 and TRBJ1-5; tentatively, D is TRBD1 (6 bases). The CDR3 totals 15 residues. Trimming took 0 bases from V and 6 from J, leaving 12 bases between them. Per the germline V gene, CDR1 is LGHDT and CDR2 is YNNKEL (reference sequence). CDR3 sequence: CASSQDLQGFQPQHF. CDR3 nucleotides: TGTGCCAGCAGCCAAGATCTACAGGGATTTCAGCCCCAGCATTTT.

This clonotype was counted ten times or more. The rearrangement links TRBV4-1 to TRBJ2-3; 7 bases line up with TRBD2. J was trimmed by 7 bases and V by 7 bases; bases with no gene match: 14. This CDR3 contains 15 residues. CDR1 is MGHRA and CDR2 is YSYEKL in the germline V gene. CDR3 residues: CASTPLAREGNTQYF. CDR3 DNA sequence: TGCGCCAGCACTCCACTAGCGCGGGAAGGAAATACGCAGTATTTT.

The chain employs TRBV2 and TRBJ2-2, with 13 bases lining up with TRBD2. This CDR3 contains 15 residues. CDR1 SNHLY and CDR2 FYNNEI come from the germline V gene. V was clipped by 3 bases and J by 5 bases; unmatched bases: 0. The CDR3 DNA reads as TGTGCCAGCAGTGAGACTAGCGGGAGGACCGGGGAGCTGTTTTTT. Translation: CASSETSGRTGELFF.

This clonotype turned up a few times. The rearrangement links TRBV20-1 to TRBJ2-3, with TRBD1 as a possible D gene (6 bases). Germline CDR1 reads DFQATT; CDR2 reads SNEGSKA (reference sequence). The CDR3 sequence is 11 residues long. V shed 6 bases and J shed 5 bases, with 9 bases lying between them. In nucleotides, the CDR3 is TGCAGTGCCCTACAGGGAGATACGCAGTATTTT. This sequence encodes CSALQGDTQYF.

The chain is built from TRBV30 and TRBJ2-2, with D possibly TRBD2 on 6 matching bases. The CDR3 runs to 16 residues. V lost 0 bases and J 4 bases, leaving 15 bases between the germline ends. Germline V gene lookup returns CDR1 GTSNPN and CDR2 SVGIG (reference sequence). The CDR3 is CAWSVLGSGGTGELFF. CDR3 bases: TGTGCCTGGAGTGTACTGGGTAGCGGAGGCACCGGGGAGCTGTTTTTT. Based on the CDR3 plus reference TRBV30 and TRBJ2-2, the full variable domain is SQTIHQWPATLVQPVGSPLSLECTVEGTSNPNLYWYRQAAGRGLQLLFYSVGIGQISSEVPQNLSASRPQDRQFILSSKKLLLSDSGFYLCAWSVLGSGGTGELFFGEGSRLTVL.

This clonotype was counted only a few times. The J gene is TRBJ1-5, the V gene TRBV3-1; D may be TRBD1 (5 bases). The length of the CDR3 is 17 residues. V lost 2 bases and J 5 bases, leaving 19 bases between the germline ends. Germline values: CDR1 LGHDT, CDR2 YNNKEL (reference sequence). Here the CDR3 reads CASSQSSIRASHQPQHF. CDR3 DNA sequence: TGTGCCAGCAGCCAAAGTAGCATCAGGGCTTCGCATCAGCCCCAGCATTTT.

The chain links TRBV5-1 to TRBJ1-1; D unclear. The germline V and J ends were trimmed by 5 bases and 2 bases, with 13 bases remaining between them. Germline CDR1 SGHRS, CDR2 YFSETQ. The CDR3 runs 14 residues. The CDR3 spells CASSTATANTEAFF. The CDR3 DNA is TGCGCCAGCAGTACCGCGACTGCCAACACTGAAGCTTTCTTT. The full variable domain, with the rest looked up from reference TRBV5-1 and TRBJ1-1, is KAGVTQTPRYLIKTRGQQVTLSCSPISGHRSVSWYQQTPGQGLQFLFEYFSETQRNKGNFPGRFSGRQFSNSRSEMNVSTLELGDSALYLCASSTATANTEAFFGQGTRLTVV.

This clonotype was counted a few times. V usage is TRBV19 and J usage is TRBJ2-5; D not certain. Germline V lookup: CDR1 LNHDA, CDR2 SQIVND (reference sequence). CDR3 length: 13 amino acids. The ends were cut back, 1 base at V and 4 bases at J, with 7 bases in the middle. The CDR3 sequence: CASSIGAGETQYF. DNA of the CDR3: TGTGCCAGTAGTATAGGGGCTGGAGAGACCCAGTACTTC.

This chain uses TRBV2 with TRBJ2-7; 7 bases line up with TRBD1. The ends lost 6 bases at V and 3 bases at J; junction bases unmatched: 11. The CDR3 has 15 residues. CDR1 and CDR2 (germline): SNHLY, FYNNEI. The chain's CDR3 is CASSLGQAGIYEQYF. In nucleotides, the CDR3 is TGTGCCAGCAGCCTAGGACAGGCCGGAATCTACGAGCAGTACTTC.

This sequence joins TRBV18 and TRBJ2-5; D gene unclear. Trimming left V 4 bases short and J 9 bases short, with 12 bases between. The CDR3 consists of 12 residues. CDR1 and CDR2 from the germline V gene are KGHSH and LQKENI. This chain's CDR3 is CASSLTARAQYF. The CDR3 DNA reads as TGTGCCAGCTCACTCACAGCCCGGGCCCAGTACTTC.

At least ten counts were recorded for this clonotype. The gene calls are TRBV11-2 and TRBJ1-1, with a weak D call TRBD1 (6 bases). The CDR3 loop spans 13 amino acids. The germline V and J ends were trimmed by 1 base and 5 bases, with 8 bases remaining between them. CDR1 SGHAT and CDR2 FQNNGV come from the germline V gene. The CDR3 coding sequence is TGTGCCAGCAGCTTAGGGGGGCGGACTGAAGCTTTCTTT. Protein sequence: CASSLGGRTEAFF.

This clonotype was observed a few times. CDR3 amino acids: CASSYSTFERGHNYGYTF. CDR3 DNA: TGTGCCAGCAGTTACTCGACTTTTGAACGCGGACACAACTATGGCTACACCTTC. The chain is built from TRBV6-2 or TRBV6-3 and TRBJ1-2; D may be TRBD1 (5 bases). The CDR3 is made up of 18 amino acids. The V gene's germline CDR1 is MNHEY and CDR2 SVGEGT. V gave up 0 bases and J gave up 2 bases, with 19 bases separating them.

This clonotype was recorded many times. The V gene is TRBV2, the J gene TRBJ1-4, with TRBD1 matching 9 bases. The CDR3 is 14 residues long. Germline values: CDR1 SNHLY, CDR2 FYNNEI. V lost 8 bases to trimming and J lost 7 bases; unmatched junction nucleotides: 8. CDR3 DNA sequence: TGTGCCAGCGGACAGGGGAGAGTAGGTGAAAAACTGTTTTTT. It encodes CASGQGRVGEKLFF.

This clonotype was counted ten times or more. This rearrangement joins TRBV6-2 or TRBV6-3 to TRBJ2-1; D possibly corresponds to TRBD2 (6 bases). The germline CDR1 and CDR2 sequences are MNHEY and SVGEGT. V gave up 7 bases and J gave up 10 bases, with 17 bases separating them. The CDR3 runs 13 residues. CDR3 region: CASTSRLGQEQFF. CDR3 bases: TGTGCCAGCACCTCCCGACTAGGGCAGGAGCAGTTCTTC.

A word on this clonotype: This CDR3 fails to terminate in the conserved phenylalanine or tryptophan, so it likely reflects a read error. This chain uses TRBV12-3 or TRBV12-4 with TRBJ2-7, with D perhaps TRBD1 (5 bases). The V and J ends lost 5 bases and 3 bases respectively, with 20 bases between them. This CDR3 has 16 residues. The CDR3: CASSQGRETGRYEQYL. DNA for the CDR3: TGTGCCAGCAGTCAGGGAAGAGAGACTGGACGCTACGAGCAGTACCTC.

The chain is built from TRBV28 and TRBJ2-4; D gene unclear. Germline assignment: CDR1 MDHEN and CDR2 SYDVKM. The V end lost 3 bases, the J end lost 4 bases, and 7 bases lay between the germline ends. This CDR3 region has 13 residues. CDR3 region: CASSFERKNIQYF. CDR3 bases: TGTGCCAGCAGTTTCGAGAGGAAAAACATTCAGTACTTC. Based on the CDR3 plus reference TRBV28 and TRBJ2-4, the full variable domain is DVKVTQSSRYLVKRTGEKVFLECVQDMDHENMFWYRQDPGLGLRLIYFSYDVKMKEKGDIPEGYSVSREKKERFSLILESASTNQTSMYLCASSFERKNIQYFGAGTRLSVL.

This clonotype was observed many times. The chain recombines TRBV5-1 with TRBJ1-1; 11 nucleotides line up with TRBD1. This CDR3 is built from 16 residues. V dropped 4 bases and J dropped 4; count of bases not matched to a gene: 9. The germline gives CDR1 SGHRS, CDR2 YFSETQ. CDR3 sequence: CASSLRTGGVGTEAFF. CDR3 DNA sequence: TGCGCCAGCAGCCTCCGGACAGGGGGCGTGGGCACTGAAGCTTTCTTT.

This clonotype was detected a few times. V usage is TRBV2 and J usage is TRBJ2-7; D gene unclear. This CDR3 has 11 residues. The V and J ends lost 10 bases and 0 bases respectively, with 7 bases between them. CDR1 is SNHLY, CDR2 FYNNEI, per germline. The CDR3 coding sequence is TGTGCCACCGCAGGCTCCTACGAGCAGTACTTC. It specifies CATAGSYEQYF. Full variable domain (missing parts from reference TRBV2 and TRBJ2-7): EPEVTQTPSHQVTQMGQEVILRCVPISNHLYFYWYRQILGQKVEFLVSFYNNEISEKSEIFDDQFSVERPDGSNFTLKIRSTKLEDSAMYFCATAGSYEQYFGPGTRLTVT.

This CDR3 is CASSPPTSGGNEQFF. In nucleotides, the CDR3 is TGTGCCAGCTCACCACCGACTTCGGGAGGGAATGAGCAGTTCTTC. The chain is built from TRBV18 and TRBJ2-1; 8 nucleotides line up with TRBD2. CDR3 length: 15 amino acids. Germline lookup yields CDR1 KGHSH and CDR2 LQKENI. V was clipped by 0 bases and J by 7 bases; unmatched bases: 5.

This clonotype came up a few times. The J gene is TRBJ1-5, the V gene TRBV15; D unresolved. Germline CDR1 and CDR2: LNHNV and YYDKDF (reference sequence). CDR3 length: 15 amino acids. V shed 0 bases and J shed 4 bases, with 10 bases lying between them. The DNA for the CDR3 is TGTGCCACCAGCAGAGATAAAGGGCTGAATCAGCCCCAGCATTTT. Its translation is CATSRDKGLNQPQHF.

In DNA form, the CDR3 reads TGTGCCAGCAGCTTAAGTTTTGGGGGGATAAACACAGATACGCAGTATTTT. This encodes CASSLSFGGINTDTQYF. V gene TRBV7-2 combines with J gene TRBJ2-3, with D possibly matching TRBD2 (6 bases). V dropped 2 bases and J dropped 2 bases, with 17 bases sitting between them. The CDR3 spans 17 residues. The germline V gene has CDR1 SGHTA and CDR2 FQGNSA.

This clonotype was found many times. The CDR3 bases are TGTGCCAGCAGCTTTGATCGGCCATCCTACAATGAGCAGTTCTTC. Its protein product is CASSFDRPSYNEQFF. V is TRBV7-8 and J is TRBJ2-1; D is unclear. The V gene lost 3 bases and the J gene lost 1 base, with 10 bases spanning the gap. CDR1 is SGHVS, CDR2 FQNEAQ, per germline. CDR3 length equals 15 residues.

This clonotype was seen many times. V is TRBV5-1 and J is TRBJ1-1; TRBD1 matches at 7 bases. The CDR3 runs 17 residues. Germline V lookup: CDR1 SGHRS, CDR2 YFSETQ. After removal of 5 bases from V and 0 bases from J, the junction contained 13 bases not matched to a gene. The CDR3, as DNA: TGCGCCAGCAGTAGTACCGGGACAGCCTTTTTGAACACTGAAGCTTTCTTT. This translates into CASSSTGTAFLNTEAFF.

This rearrangement joins TRBV7-6 to TRBJ1-3, with 7 bases aligning to TRBD1. The length of the CDR3 is 15 residues. J was trimmed by 2 bases and V by 4 bases; bases with no gene match: 5. In germline, CDR1 is SGHVS, CDR2 FNYEAQ. Written as DNA, the CDR3 is TGTGCCAGCAGCTCTGACAGGGTCCCTGGAAACACCATATATTTT. This translates into CASSSDRVPGNTIYF. The full variable domain, completed using reference TRBV7-6 and TRBJ1-3, is GAGVSQSPRYKVTKRGQDVALRCDPISGHVSLYWYRQALGQGPEFLTYFNYEAQQDKSGLPNDRFSAERPEGSISTLTIQRTEQRDSAMYRCASSSDRVPGNTIYFGEGSWLTVV.